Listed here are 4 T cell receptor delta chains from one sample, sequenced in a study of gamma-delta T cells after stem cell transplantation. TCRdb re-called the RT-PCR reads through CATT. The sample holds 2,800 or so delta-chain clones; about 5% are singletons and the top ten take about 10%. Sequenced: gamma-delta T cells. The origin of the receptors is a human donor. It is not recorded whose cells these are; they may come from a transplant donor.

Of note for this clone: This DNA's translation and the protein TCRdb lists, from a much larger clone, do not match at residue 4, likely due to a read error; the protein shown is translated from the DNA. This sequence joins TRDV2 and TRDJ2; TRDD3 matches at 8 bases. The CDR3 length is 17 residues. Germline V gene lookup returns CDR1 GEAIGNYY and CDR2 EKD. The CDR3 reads CACATLGDSTLTAQLFF. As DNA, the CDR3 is TGTGCCTGTGCCACCTTGGGGGATTCGACTTTGACAGCACAACTCTTCTTT.

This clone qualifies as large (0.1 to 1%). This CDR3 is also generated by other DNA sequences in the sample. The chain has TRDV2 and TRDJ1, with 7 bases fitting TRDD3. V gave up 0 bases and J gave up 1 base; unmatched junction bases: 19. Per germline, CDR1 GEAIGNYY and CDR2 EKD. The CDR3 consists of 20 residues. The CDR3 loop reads CACDTVPGGDKRGGTDKLIF. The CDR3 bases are TGTGCCTGTGACACCGTCCCCGGCGGGGATAAACGCGGGGGCACCGATAAACTCATCTTT.

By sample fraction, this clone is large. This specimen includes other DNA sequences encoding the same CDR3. The CDR3 bases are TGTGCCTGTGACTCCGTCGAGGAACTGGGGATACGTTACACCGATAAACTCATCTTT. This translates into CACDSVEELGIRYTDKLIF. This chain links TRDV2 with TRDJ1, with 9 positions matching TRDD3. The CDR3 runs 19 residues. Germline V CDR1 and CDR2: GEAIGNYY, EKD. Germline trimming cut 3 bases from V and 0 bases from J; bases unmatched to any gene: 16.

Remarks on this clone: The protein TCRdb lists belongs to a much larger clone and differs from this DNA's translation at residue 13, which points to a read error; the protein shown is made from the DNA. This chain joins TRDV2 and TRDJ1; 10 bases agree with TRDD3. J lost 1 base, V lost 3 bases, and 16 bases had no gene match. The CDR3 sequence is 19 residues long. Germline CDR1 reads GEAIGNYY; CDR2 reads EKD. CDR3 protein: CACDQLGDYSTSSTDKLIF. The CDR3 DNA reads TGTGCCTGTGACCAACTGGGGGATTATAGCACTTCTAGCACCGATAAACTCATCTTT.